This T cell receptor beta chain was found in a study of CD8 T cells in ankylosing spondylitis. Study outcomes and limitations: It appeared that ankylosing spondylitis blood was characterized by a TCR beta motif of about 8 highly homologous variants.

J was trimmed by 5 bases and V by 0 bases; bases with no gene match: 4. Looked up from germline, CDR1 is SGHRS and CDR2 is YFSETQ. The length of the CDR3 is 14 residues. TCRdb re-called the 5' RACE reads through MiXCR, storing one row per CDR3 protein. The repertoire holds hundreds of thousands of distinct CDR3 sequences, with roughly 24% as singletons. Ten or more counts support this clonotype. Its target is unknown. The sequencing sample was made of blood, either unsorted or a sorted T cell fraction (not recorded which). The chain joins TRBV5-1 to TRBJ2-5; 7 bases align to TRBD1. The TCR originated in a male donor with ankylosing spondylitis or in good health (not recorded which). CDR3 sequence reads: CASSLVTGMETQYF. The DNA for the CDR3 is TGCGCCAGCAGCTTGGTGACAGGGATGGAGACCCAGTACTTC.